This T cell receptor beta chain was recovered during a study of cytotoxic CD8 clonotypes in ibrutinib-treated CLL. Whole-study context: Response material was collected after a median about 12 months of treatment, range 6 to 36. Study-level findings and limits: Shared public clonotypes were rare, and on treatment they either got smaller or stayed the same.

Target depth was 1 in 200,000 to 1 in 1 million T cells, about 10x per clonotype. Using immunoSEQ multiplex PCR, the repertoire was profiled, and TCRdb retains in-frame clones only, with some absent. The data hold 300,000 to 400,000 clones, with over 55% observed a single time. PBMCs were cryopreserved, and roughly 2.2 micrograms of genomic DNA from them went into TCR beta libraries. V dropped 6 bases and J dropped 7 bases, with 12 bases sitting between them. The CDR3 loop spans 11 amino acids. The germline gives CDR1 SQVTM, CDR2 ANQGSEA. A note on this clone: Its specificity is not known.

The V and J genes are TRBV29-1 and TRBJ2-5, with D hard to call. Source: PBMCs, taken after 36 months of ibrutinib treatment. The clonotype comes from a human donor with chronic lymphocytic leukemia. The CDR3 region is CSVSEPPTQYF. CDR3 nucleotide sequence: TGCAGCGTGTCTGAGCCGCCGACCCAGTACTTC.